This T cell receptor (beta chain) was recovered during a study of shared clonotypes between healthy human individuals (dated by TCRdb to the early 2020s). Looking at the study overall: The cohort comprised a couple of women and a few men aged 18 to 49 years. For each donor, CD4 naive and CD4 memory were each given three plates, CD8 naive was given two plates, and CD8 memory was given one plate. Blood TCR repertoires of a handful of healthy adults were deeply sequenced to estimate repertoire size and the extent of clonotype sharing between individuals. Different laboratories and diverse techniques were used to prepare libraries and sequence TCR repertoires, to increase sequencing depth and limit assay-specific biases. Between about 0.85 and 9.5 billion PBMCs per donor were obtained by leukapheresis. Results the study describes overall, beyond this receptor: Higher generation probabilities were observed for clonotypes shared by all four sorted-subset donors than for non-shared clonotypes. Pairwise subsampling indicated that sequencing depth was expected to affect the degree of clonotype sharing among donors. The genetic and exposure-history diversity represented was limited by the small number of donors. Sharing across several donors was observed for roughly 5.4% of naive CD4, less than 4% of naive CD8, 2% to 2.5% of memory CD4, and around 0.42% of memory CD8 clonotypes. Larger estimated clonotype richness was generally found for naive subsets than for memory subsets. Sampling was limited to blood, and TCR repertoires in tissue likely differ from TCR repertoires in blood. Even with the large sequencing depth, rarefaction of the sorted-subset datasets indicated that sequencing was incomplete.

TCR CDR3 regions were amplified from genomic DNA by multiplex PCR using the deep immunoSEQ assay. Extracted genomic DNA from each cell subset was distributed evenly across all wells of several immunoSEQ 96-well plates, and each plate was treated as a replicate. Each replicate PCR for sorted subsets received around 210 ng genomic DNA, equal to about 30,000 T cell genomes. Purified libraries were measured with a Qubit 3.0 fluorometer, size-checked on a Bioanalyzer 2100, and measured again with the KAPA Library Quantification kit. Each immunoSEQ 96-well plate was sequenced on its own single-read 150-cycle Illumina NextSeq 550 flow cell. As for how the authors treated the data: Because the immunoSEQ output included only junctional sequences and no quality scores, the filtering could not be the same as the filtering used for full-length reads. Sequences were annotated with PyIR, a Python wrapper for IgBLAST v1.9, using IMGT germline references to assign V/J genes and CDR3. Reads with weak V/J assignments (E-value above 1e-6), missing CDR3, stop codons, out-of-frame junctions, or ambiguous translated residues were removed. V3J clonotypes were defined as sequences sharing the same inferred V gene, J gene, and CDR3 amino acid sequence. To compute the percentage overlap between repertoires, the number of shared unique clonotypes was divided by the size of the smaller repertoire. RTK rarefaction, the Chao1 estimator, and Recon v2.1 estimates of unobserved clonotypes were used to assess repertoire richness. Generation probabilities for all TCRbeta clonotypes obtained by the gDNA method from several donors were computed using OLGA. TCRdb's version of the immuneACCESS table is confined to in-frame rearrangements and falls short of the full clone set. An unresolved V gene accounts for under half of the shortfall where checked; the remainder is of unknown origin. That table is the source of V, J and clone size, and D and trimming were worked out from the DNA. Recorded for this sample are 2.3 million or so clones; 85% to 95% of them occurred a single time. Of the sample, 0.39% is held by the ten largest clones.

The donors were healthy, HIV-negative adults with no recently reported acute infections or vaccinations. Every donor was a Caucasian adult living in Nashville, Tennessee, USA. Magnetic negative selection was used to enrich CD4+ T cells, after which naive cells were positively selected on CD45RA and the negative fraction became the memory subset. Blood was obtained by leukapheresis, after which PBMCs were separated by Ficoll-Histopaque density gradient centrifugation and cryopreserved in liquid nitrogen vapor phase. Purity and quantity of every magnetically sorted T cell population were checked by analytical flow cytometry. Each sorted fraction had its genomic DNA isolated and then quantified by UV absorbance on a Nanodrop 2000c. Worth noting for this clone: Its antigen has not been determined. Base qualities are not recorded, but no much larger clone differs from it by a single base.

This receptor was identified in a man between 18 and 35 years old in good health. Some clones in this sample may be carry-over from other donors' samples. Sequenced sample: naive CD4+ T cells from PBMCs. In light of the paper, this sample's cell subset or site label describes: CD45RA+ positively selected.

The CDR3 region has the sequence CASSPRQERYEQYF. The bases read TGTGCCAGCAGCCCGCGACAGGAACGGTACGAGCAGTACTTC. The sequence is built from TRBV11-2 and TRBJ2-7; TRBD1 is a possible D gene, resting on 6 matching bases. V sheds 5 bases and J sheds 4 bases, leaving 15 bases between their ends. The germline V gene yields SGHAT for CDR1 and FQNNGV for CDR2. Spanning cysteine to phenylalanine, the CDR3 consists of 14 amino acids. The kept DNA is CDR3 alone, 42 bases in frame from the first base.